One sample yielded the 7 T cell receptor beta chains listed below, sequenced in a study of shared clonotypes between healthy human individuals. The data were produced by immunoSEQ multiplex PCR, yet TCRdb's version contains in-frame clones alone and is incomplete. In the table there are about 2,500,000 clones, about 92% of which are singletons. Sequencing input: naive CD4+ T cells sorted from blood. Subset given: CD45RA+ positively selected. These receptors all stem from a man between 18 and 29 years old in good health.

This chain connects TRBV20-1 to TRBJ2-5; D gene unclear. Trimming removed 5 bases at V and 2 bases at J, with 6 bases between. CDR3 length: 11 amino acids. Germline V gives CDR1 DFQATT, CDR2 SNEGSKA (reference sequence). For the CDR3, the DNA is TGCAGTGCTGAGCCGCAAGAGACCCAGTACTTC. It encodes CSAEPQETQYF.

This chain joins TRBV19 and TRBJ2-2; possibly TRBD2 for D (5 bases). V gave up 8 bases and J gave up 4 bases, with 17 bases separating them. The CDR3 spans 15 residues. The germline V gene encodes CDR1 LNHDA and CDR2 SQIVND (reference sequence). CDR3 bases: TGTGCCAGTCGGGGAAATGTTGTACTCACCGGGGAGCTGTTTTTT. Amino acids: CASRGNVVLTGELFF.

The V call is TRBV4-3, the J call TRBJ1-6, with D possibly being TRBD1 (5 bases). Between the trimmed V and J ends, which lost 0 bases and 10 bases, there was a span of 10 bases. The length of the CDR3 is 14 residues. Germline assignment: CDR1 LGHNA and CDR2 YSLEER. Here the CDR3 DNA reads TGCGCCAGCAGCCAAGATCACGGGGGGTCACCCCTCCACTTT. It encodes CASSQDHGGSPLHF.

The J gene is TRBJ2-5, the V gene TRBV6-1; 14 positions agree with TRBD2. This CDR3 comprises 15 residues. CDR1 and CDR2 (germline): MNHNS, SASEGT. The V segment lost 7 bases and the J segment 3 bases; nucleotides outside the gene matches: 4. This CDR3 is CASIPGLAGEETQYF. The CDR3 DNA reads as TGTGCCAGCATACCGGGACTAGCGGGGGAAGAGACCCAGTACTTC.

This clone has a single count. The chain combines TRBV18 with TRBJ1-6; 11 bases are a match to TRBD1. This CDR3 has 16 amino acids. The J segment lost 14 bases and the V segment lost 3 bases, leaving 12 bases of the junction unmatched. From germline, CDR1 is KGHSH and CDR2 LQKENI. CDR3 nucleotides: TGTGCCAGCTCACCGGCCGATGGGACAGGGGGGAAGTCCCTCCACTTT. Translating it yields CASSPADGTGGKSLHF.

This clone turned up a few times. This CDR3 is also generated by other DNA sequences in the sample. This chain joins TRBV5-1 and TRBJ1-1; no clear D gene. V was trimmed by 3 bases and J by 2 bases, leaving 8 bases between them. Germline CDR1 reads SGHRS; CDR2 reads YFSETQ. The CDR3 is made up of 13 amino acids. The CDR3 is CASSSDTNTEAFF. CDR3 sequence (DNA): TGCGCCAGCAGCTCCGACACAAACACTGAAGCTTTCTTT.

DNA for the CDR3: TGTGCCTGGAGTCCGGCAACCCCTGGAAACACCATATATTTT. It encodes CAWSPATPGNTIYF. This sequence joins TRBV30 and TRBJ1-3; D is unresolved. CDR3 length equals 14 residues. Per the germline V gene, CDR1 is GTSNPN and CDR2 is SVGIG (reference sequence). V dropped 2 bases and J dropped 2 bases, with 10 bases sitting between them. Full variable domain (rest looked up from reference TRBV30 and TRBJ1-3): SQTIHQWPATLVQPVGSPLSLECTVEGTSNPNLYWYRQAAGRGLQLLFYSVGIGQISSEVPQNLSASRPQDRQFILSSKKLLLSDSGFYLCAWSPATPGNTIYFGEGSWLTVV.